This T cell receptor (beta chain) was sequenced during a study of early T cells in non-severe SARS-CoV-2 infection. TCRdb re-called the 5' RACE reads through MiXCR, storing one row per CDR3 protein. The sample lists 85,000 to 100,000 distinct CDR3 sequences, about 11% seen once, with around 4.6% in the top ten. Germline V gene sequence: CDR1 MDHEN, CDR2 SYDVKM. This CDR3 is 12 amino acids long. Deletions cut 6 bases from V and 5 bases from J, with 11 bases between. Material: whole blood, obtained at baseline. The chain has TRBV28 and TRBJ2-7; possible D gene TRBD2, 6 bases. This clonotype was obtained from an adult who was a healthcare worker with PCR-confirmed SARS-CoV-2 infection or an uninfected control (not recorded which). The CDR3: CASSREYDEQYF. The CDR3 DNA reads TGTGCCAGCAGCCGGGAGTATGACGAGCAGTACTTC.